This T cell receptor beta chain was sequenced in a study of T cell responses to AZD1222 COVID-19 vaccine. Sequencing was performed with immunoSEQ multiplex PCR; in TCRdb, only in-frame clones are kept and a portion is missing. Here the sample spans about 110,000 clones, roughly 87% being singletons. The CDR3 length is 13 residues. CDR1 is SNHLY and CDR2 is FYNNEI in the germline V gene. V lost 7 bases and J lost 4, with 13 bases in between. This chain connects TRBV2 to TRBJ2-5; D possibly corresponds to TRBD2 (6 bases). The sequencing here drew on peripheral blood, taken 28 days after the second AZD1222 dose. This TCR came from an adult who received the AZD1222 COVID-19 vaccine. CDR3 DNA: TGTGCCAGCATGCTTGGGGGAGGAGAGACCCAGTACTTC. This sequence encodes CASMLGGGETQYF. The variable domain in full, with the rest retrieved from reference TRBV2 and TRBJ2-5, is EPEVTQTPSHQVTQMGQEVILRCVPISNHLYFYWYRQILGQKVEFLVSFYNNEISEKSEIFDDQFSVERPDGSNFTLKIRSTKLEDSAMYFCASMLGGGETQYFGPGTRLLVL.